These T cell receptor beta chains were read from a single sample in a study of blood T cell repertoires in COVID-19. Some clones are missing from TCRdb's copy, which holds only in-frame ones; the method was immunoSEQ multiplex PCR. This sample yields tens of thousands of clones, of which over 60% are seen a single time; roughly 50% belongs to the top ten. The sample consisted of peripheral blood. Every receptor here comes from a human donor in a cohort sampled during active COVID-19. CDR3s include the opening cysteine and the closing phenylalanine or tryptophan. The order of the fields is J gene, CDR3 length, clone size, V gene, D gene, CDR3 DNA, CDR3 protein. The D gene is left open where the match is weak. The size field is filled for only some rows; it gives once, few, many or a size class.

TRBJ2-3 | 16 | - | TRBV7-2 | TRBD2 | TGTGCCAGCAGCCCCAGGCGGACTAGCGATACAGATACGCAGTATTTT | CASSPRRTSDTDTQYF
TRBJ1-3 | 15 | - | TRBV4-1 | TRBD1 | TGCGCCAGCAGCCAGGGACAGCGCTCTGGAAACACCATATATTTT | CASSQGQRSGNTIYF
TRBJ2-7 | 14 | few | TRBV19 | - | TGTGCCAGTAGTATAGGACTAGGGAGGTACGAGCAGTACTTC | CASSIGLGRYEQYF
TRBJ2-7 | 13 | once | TRBV4-1 | TRBD1 | TGCGCCAGCAGCCAAGCGGACGGGACAGTACTGTACTTC | CASSQADGTVLYF
TRBJ2-3 | 16 | - | TRBV21-1 | - | TGTGCCAGCAGCAAGTACGGGCTAGCCCGCACAGATACGCAGTATTTT | CASSKYGLARTDTQYF
TRBJ2-4 | 14 | - | TRBV28 | - | TGTGCCAGCAGCTCCAGGGCCGGTTTGGACATTCAGTACTTC | CASSSRAGLDIQYF
TRBJ2-3 | 16 | - | TRBV7-2 | TRBD1 | TGTGCCAGCAGCTCTGGGACAGGGGGGAACACAGATACGCAGTATTTT | CASSSGTGGNTDTQYF
TRBJ1-4 | 15 | - | TRBV7-6 | - | TGTGCCAGCAGCTCCTCCGGGACTAATAATGAAAAACTGTTTTTT | CASSSSGTNNEKLFF
TRBJ1-5 | 13 | - | TRBV28 | - | TGTGCCAGCAGGGCGGATAGCAATCAGCCCCAGCATTTT | CASRADSNQPQHF
TRBJ2-1 | 13 | - | TRBV27 | TRBD2 | TGTGCCAGCAGTTTAGTCGGGAGGGGTGAGCAGTTCTTC | CASSLVGRGEQFF
TRBJ2-5 | 15 | - | TRBV7-8 | - | TGTGCCAGCAGTCCCGGGACATCCTACGGAGAGACCCAGTACTTC | CASSPGTSYGETQYF
TRBJ1-5 | 15 | few | TRBV4-2 | - | TGTGCCAGCAGCCAAGGCGGGGGGGCAAATCAGCCCCAGCATTTT | CASSQGGGANQPQHF
TRBJ2-5 | 15 | few | TRBV18 | - | TGTGCCAGCTCACCACCGTCGGGGGTCGGGAAGACCCAGTACTTC | CASSPPSGVGKTQYF
TRBJ1-2 | 15 | once | TRBV7-2 | TRBD1 | TGTGCCAGCAGCCCCCGGGACAGGGATAGCTATGGCTACACCTTC | CASSPRDRDSYGYTF
TRBJ2-2 | 14 | - | TRBV28 | TRBD1 | TGTGCCAGCAGTTTAGTGACAGGGACAAGGGAGCTGTTTTTT | CASSLVTGTRELFF
TRBJ2-4 | 10 | - | TRBV7-3 | - | TGTGCCAGCAGCGGAGTGATTCAGTACTTC | CASSGVIQYF
TRBJ1-6 | 18 | - | TRBV7-2 | - | TGTGCCAGCAGCTTAACAGGTGGTTCACGGATCCCTAATTCACCCCTCCACTTT | CASSLTGGSRIPNSPLHF
TRBJ2-7 | 14 | - | TRBV19 | - | TGTGCCAGTAGTATTATTCACAGATCCTACGAGCAGTACTTC | CASSIIHRSYEQYF
TRBJ1-2 | 14 | - | TRBV19 | TRBD1 | TGTGCCAGTAGCCGACAGGGGGCAAGCCATGGCTACACCTTC | CASSRQGASHGYTF
TRBJ2-7 | 15 | few | TRBV5-1 | TRBD2 | TGCGCCAGCAGAAGACTAGCGAGCCTTGACTACGAGCAGTACTTC | CASRRLASLDYEQYF
TRBJ1-6 | 14 | - | TRBV27 | TRBD1 | TGTGCCAGCAGGGACAGGGGATCTAATTCACCCCTCCACTTT | CASRDRGSNSPLHF
TRBJ1-2 | 13 | - | TRBV12-3/TRBV12-4 | TRBD1 | TGTGCCAGCAGGATACGGGACAGGGGGGGCTACACCTTC | CASRIRDRGGYTF
TRBJ2-2 | 14 | - | TRBV2 | TRBD1 | TGTGCCAGCAGTCGGGACAGGAACACCGGGGAGCTGTTTTTT | CASSRDRNTGELFF
TRBJ2-3 | 13 | - | TRBV11-1 | - | TGTGCCAGCACCACCGGTGTCACAGATACGCAGTATTTT | CASTTGVTDTQYF
TRBJ1-3 | 16 | - | TRBV30 | - | TGTGCCTGGAGTGCCTTGGGAGGACATTCTGGAAACACCATATATTTT | CAWSALGGHSGNTIYF
TRBJ1-5 | 14 | - | TRBV7-2 | - | TGTGCCAGCAGCCTCTACAGGCCCAATCAGCCCCAGCATTTT | CASSLYRPNQPQHF
TRBJ1-1 | 17 | - | TRBV18 | TRBD1 | TGTGCCAGCTCACCTCCCGGGACAGGGGGCCGGGACACTGAAGCTTTCTTT | CASSPPGTGGRDTEAFF
TRBJ2-1 | 15 | - | TRBV4-3 | - | TGCGCCAGCAGCCAAGATCTTCAGGGAAGAGTTGAGCAGTTCTTC | CASSQDLQGRVEQFF
TRBJ2-7 | 12 | - | TRBV6-5 | - | TGTGCCAGCAGTCGGGGCTCCTACGAGCAGTACTTC | CASSRGSYEQYF
TRBJ2-5 | 18 | - | TRBV10-3 | TRBD1 | TGTGCCATCAGTGAACTTACCGGGACAGGGTGGGGGAAAGAGACCCAGTACTTC | CAISELTGTGWGKETQYF
TRBJ2-7 | 16 | - | TRBV28 | TRBD2 | TGTGCCAGCAGGCTCGGGGGGACTAGCGGGAGGAACGAGCAGTACTTC | CASRLGGTSGRNEQYF
TRBJ2-1 | 15 | - | TRBV7-2 | TRBD2 | TGTGCCAGCAGCTTAACGGGACTAGCGACTGACGAGCAGTTCTTC | CASSLTGLATDEQFF
TRBJ2-1 | 16 | - | TRBV19 | TRBD2 | TGTGCCAGTAGACCCAGGGCTAGCGGGAGGTCCAATGAGCAGTTCTTC | CASRPRASGRSNEQFF
TRBJ2-6 | 15 | - | TRBV9 | - | TGTGCCAGCAGCGCCCAGGGGTCTGGGGCCAACGTCCTGACTTTC | CASSAQGSGANVLTF
TRBJ2-7 | 13 | - | TRBV2 | TRBD2 | TGTGCCAGCGGTCGGACTAGCGGGTACGAGCAGTACTTC | CASGRTSGYEQYF